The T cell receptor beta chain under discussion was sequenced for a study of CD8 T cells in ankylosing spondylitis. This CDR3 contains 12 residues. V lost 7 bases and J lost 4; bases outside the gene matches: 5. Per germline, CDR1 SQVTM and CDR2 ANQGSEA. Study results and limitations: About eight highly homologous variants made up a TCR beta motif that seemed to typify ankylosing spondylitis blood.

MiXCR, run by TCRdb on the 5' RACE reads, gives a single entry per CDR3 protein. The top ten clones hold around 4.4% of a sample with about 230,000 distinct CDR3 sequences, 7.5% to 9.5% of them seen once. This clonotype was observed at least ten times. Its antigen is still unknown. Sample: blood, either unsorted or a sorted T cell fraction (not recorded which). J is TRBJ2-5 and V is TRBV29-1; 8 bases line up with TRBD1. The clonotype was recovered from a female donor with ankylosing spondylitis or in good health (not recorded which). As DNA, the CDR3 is TGCAGCGCCCGCACAGGGGGAGAGACCCAGTACTTC. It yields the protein CSARTGGETQYF.